This entry describes one TCR beta chain. The data were obtained in a study of blood T cell repertoires in COVID-19. The overall study: Samples representing acute and convalescent COVID-19 were sourced from the United States, Italy and Spain. Nucleic acid was either cDNA or gDNA, and it came from T cells, B-cell-depleted T cells, or PBMCs.

Germline CDR1 SGHAT, CDR2 FQNNGV. The CDR3 runs 15 residues. Trimming left V 5 bases short and J 5 bases short, with 18 bases between. Clones were sequenced by immunoSEQ multiplex PCR, and TCRdb holds only the in-frame ones, with some missing. The table shows about 280,000 clones, with roughly 87% occurring only once. Material for sequencing was peripheral blood. This receptor was identified in a man between 18 and 29 years old with active or convalescent COVID-19. The rearrangement links TRBV11-2 to TRBJ2-5; possible D gene TRBD2, 6 bases. As DNA, the CDR3 is TGTGCCAGCAGCCTGGGACTCCCCTTTGGGGAGACCCAGTACTTC. It encodes CASSLGLPFGETQYF.